Presented here are 20 T cell receptor beta chains from one specimen sequenced in a study of Graves' ophthalmopathy and Graves' hyperthyroidism (dated by TCRdb to the late 2010s). The run used an Illumina HiSeq 2000. For repertoire sequencing, the TCR beta CDR3 regions were amplified from RNA transcripts. HTBI primers and the Qiagen OneStep RT-PCR kit were used in a first-round RT-PCR, which was followed by a second-round multiplex PCR, size selection and purification. The public reads were run again by TCRdb, first through fastp at Q25 and then through MiXCR, and only productive beta chains were kept. Under each unique CDR3 protein, matching rows form one entry showing the most common genes and DNA. In this sample the table shows around 1,000,000 distinct CDR3 sequences, about two fifths of which occur a single time. Over 8.5% of the sample lies in the top ten. The sample taken for sequencing was peripheral blood or thyroid tissue (not recorded which). The source of these receptors is an adult man with Graves' hyperthyroidism.

Ten or more counts support this clonotype. The V call is TRBV20-1, the J call TRBJ2-7; 11 nucleotides match TRBD2. The CDR3 length is 15 residues. After removal of 6 bases from V and 4 bases from J, the junction contained 11 bases not matched to a gene. CDR1 DFQATT and CDR2 SNEGSKA come from the germline V gene (reference sequence). The CDR3 spells CSAPNTGTSGYEQYF. DNA for the CDR3: TGCAGTGCACCAAATACCGGGACTAGCGGTTACGAGCAGTACTTC.

The J gene is TRBJ1-1, the V gene TRBV12-3 or TRBV12-4; possibly TRBD1 for D (6 bases). Trimming removed 7 bases at V and 0 bases at J, with 15 bases between. The CDR3 runs 15 residues. CDR3 sequence (DNA): TGTGCCAGCACCCTTAAGGGGGATATGAACACTGAAGCTTTCTTT. Translation gives CASTLKGDMNTEAFF.

The chain recombines TRBV14 with TRBJ1-6, with D perhaps matching TRBD1 (6 bases). Per germline, CDR1 SGHDN and CDR2 FVKESK. This CDR3 comprises 14 residues. Trimming took off 3 bases at V and 8 bases at J, with 11 bases between the two ends. The CDR3 spells CASSQGAVDSPLHF. CDR3 DNA sequence: TGTGCCAGCAGCCAGGGGGCCGTGGATTCACCCCTCCACTTT.

In this sample, this clonotype turned up a few times. J is TRBJ1-1 and V is TRBV7-9; D not certain. The V end was cut by 7 bases, the J end by 2 bases, with 14 bases between. The length of the CDR3 is 14 residues. CDR1 is SEHNR, CDR2 FQNEAQ, per germline (reference sequence). The DNA for the CDR3 is TGTGCCAGCAATTCCTTGGGGATTAACACTGAAGCTTTCTTT. This encodes CASNSLGINTEAFF.

V gene TRBV4-3 combines with J gene TRBJ2-2; D call uncertain. Germline CDR1 reads LGHNA; CDR2 reads YSLEER. With 3 bases removed from V and 5 bases from J, the gap between germline ends came to 19 bases. The CDR3 sequence is 17 residues long. The CDR3 spells CASSQGEGFKYTGELFF. The CDR3 coding sequence is TGCGCCAGCAGCCAGGGTGAAGGGTTTAAGTATACCGGGGAGCTGTTTTTT.

The chain links TRBV25-1 to TRBJ2-7; TRBD1 agrees at 7 bases. Germline V CDR1 and CDR2: MGHDK, SYGVNS. V was pared by 5 bases and J by 0 bases, with 10 bases of the junction left unmatched. This CDR3 is built from 16 residues. The chain's CDR3 is CASSKDRDSSSYEQYF. CDR3 DNA sequence: TGTGCCAGCAGTAAAGACCGGGACAGTAGCTCCTACGAGCAGTACTTC.

In its sample, this clonotype was seen once. As the CDR3 is not closed by the conserved phenylalanine or tryptophan, this likely results from a read error. It is unclear where the CDR3 begins or ends on the DNA, so no DNA is shown, and the CDR3 is as TCRdb lists it. The chain combines TRBV7-9 with TRBJ2-5; whether TRBD1, the table's D call, matches the DNA was not checked. The CDR3 is 9 residues long, ends included. Per germline, CDR1 SEHNR and CDR2 FQNEAQ (reference sequence). The CDR3 sequence: CASSPGQHY.

The chain is built from TRBV5-1 and TRBJ1-2, with TRBD1 as a possible D gene (6 bases). Germline loops: CDR1 SGHRS, CDR2 YFSETQ. The CDR3 contains 14 residues. V was clipped by 4 bases and J by 2 bases, with 12 bases between them. The CDR3 region is CASSEQGSNYGYTF. For the CDR3, the DNA is TGCGCCAGCAGCGAACAGGGTTCCAACTATGGCTACACCTTC.

This chain joins TRBV7-2 and TRBJ1-1, with 9 bases fitting TRBD1. V shed 2 bases and J 6 bases; nucleotides not matched to a gene: 7. CDR1 and CDR2 from the germline V gene are SGHTA and FQGNSA. CDR3 size: 15 residues. The CDR3 reads CASSLTWTGVAEAFF. Here the CDR3 DNA reads TGTGCCAGCAGCTTAACGTGGACAGGGGTTGCTGAAGCTTTCTTT. Drawing the rest from reference TRBV7-2 and TRBJ1-1, the complete variable domain is GAGVSQSPSNKVTEKGKDVELRCDPISGHTALYWYRQSLGQGLEFLIYFQGNSAPDKSGLPSDRFSAERTGGSVSTLTIQRTQQEDSAVYLCASSLTWTGVAEAFFGQGTRLTVV.

As concerns this clonotype: The conserved phenylalanine or tryptophan is not found at the CDR3 terminus, so this likely reflects a read error. No DNA is shown, since the ends of the CDR3 on it are uncertain; the CDR3 is the one TCRdb lists. This chain uses TRBV19 with TRBJ1-1. From its first to its last residue, the CDR3 has 9 amino acids. From germline, CDR1 is LNHDA and CDR2 SQIVND (reference sequence). The CDR3: CASTGALFS.

The rearrangement links TRBV7-2 to TRBJ2-7, with D maybe TRBD2 (6 bases). The CDR3 consists of 16 residues. Deletions cut 5 bases from V and 0 bases from J, with 17 bases between. CDR1 and CDR2 from the germline V gene are SGHTA and FQGNSA. Here the CDR3 reads CASSRPGRGISYEQYF. The CDR3 DNA reads TGTGCCAGCAGCCGACCGGGACGGGGGATCTCCTACGAGCAGTACTTC.

The CDR3 DNA follows: TGTGCCTGGAGTTCCGGGACTAGCGGGACAGAGACCCAGTACTTC. Amino acid sequence: CAWSSGTSGTETQYF. The chain combines TRBV25-1 with TRBJ2-5; TRBD2 matches 13 bases. The CDR3 totals 15 residues. The ends lost 11 bases at V and 4 bases at J; junction bases unmatched: 10. CDR1 and CDR2 (germline): MGHDK, SYGVNS.

This clonotype was detected a few times. The J gene is TRBJ2-2, the V gene TRBV19, with D uncertain. CDR3 length: 12 residues. Trimming stripped 7 bases from V and 5 bases from J, with 8 bases between. CDR1 is LNHDA and CDR2 is SQIVND in the germline V gene (reference sequence). Here the CDR3 DNA reads TGTGCCAGTAAGTCCCGGACCGGGGAGCTGTTTTTT. It is translated as CASKSRTGELFF. Full variable domain (rest looked up from reference TRBV19 and TRBJ2-2): DGGITQSPKYLFRKEGQNVTLSCEQNLNHDAMYWYRQDPGQGLRLIYYSQIVNDFQKGDIAEGYSVSREKKESFPLTVTSAQKNPTAFYLCASKSRTGELFFGEGSRLTVL.

This clonotype was recorded a few times. The rearrangement uses TRBV12-3 or TRBV12-4 and TRBJ2-7, with 7 bases identical to TRBD2. The CDR3 totals 16 residues. The ends lost 5 bases at V and 0 bases at J; junction bases unmatched: 10. The CDR3: CASSPSGTGGSYEQYF. The DNA of the CDR3 is TGTGCCAGCAGTCCCTCCGGGACGGGGGGCTCCTACGAGCAGTACTTC.

With regard to this clonotype: The junction shows a germline mismatch at one end, possibly a read error. CDR3 protein: CASSPRQGEIF. The CDR3 DNA is TGTGCCAGCAGCCCACGACAGGGGGAGATCTTT. This chain joins TRBV9 and TRBJ1-1; the match to TRBD1 covers 9 bases. In germline, CDR1 is SGDLS, CDR2 YYNGEE. The CDR3 is made up of 11 amino acids. The whole variable domain, filled in from reference TRBV9 and TRBJ1-1, reads DSGVTQTPKHLITATGQRVTLRCSPRSGDLSVYWYQQSLDQGLQFLIQYYNGEERAKGNILERFSAQQFPDLHSELNLSSLELGDSALYFCASSPRQGEIFGQGTRLTVV.

This clonotype showed up many times. The final CDR3 position lacks the conserved phenylalanine or tryptophan, pointing to a likely read error. The DNA is left out, because the CDR3 cannot be placed on it with certainty; the CDR3 is given as TCRdb lists it. V gene TRBV29-1 combines with J gene TRBJ2-7. The CDR3 has 11 residues if both end residues are counted. Germline V gives CDR1 SQVTM, CDR2 ANQGSEA. The CDR3 reads CSVEDQGSPLI.

The J gene is TRBJ1-4, the V gene TRBV7-4, with a weak D call TRBD1 (5 bases). CDR1 and CDR2 from the germline V gene are SGHVT and SQSDAQ. V was cut by 5 bases and J by 4 bases, with 11 bases left in between. This CDR3 is built from 14 residues. CDR3 protein: CASSMGDRNEKLFF. CDR3 in DNA: TGTGCCAGCAGCATGGGGGACCGTAATGAAAAACTGTTTTTT.

This clonotype was seen repeatedly, ten times or more. The genes are TRBV20-1 and TRBJ2-7; 7 bases map to TRBD2. With V trimmed by 3 bases and J by 4 bases, 18 bases remained unmatched. The CDR3 loop spans 17 amino acids. Germline CDR1 DFQATT, CDR2 SNEGSKA (reference sequence). CDR3 sequence (DNA): TGCAGTGCTAGGGAAACCCCCTCGGGCCCGGGAGGATACGAGCAGTACTTC. Its protein is CSARETPSGPGGYEQYF.

This clonotype was observed many times. This chain links TRBV19 with TRBJ1-1; 7 positions match TRBD1. The V gene end was trimmed by 2 bases and the J gene end by 1 base; junction bases not matched to a gene: 4. This CDR3 contains 15 residues. Germline V CDR1 and CDR2: LNHDA, SQIVND (reference sequence). The DNA for the CDR3 is TGTGCCAGTAGTATAACCGGGACAGAGAACACTGAAGCTTTCTTT. Translation gives CASSITGTENTEAFF.

The gene calls are TRBV7-9 and TRBJ1-3; D gene ambiguous. V gave up 5 bases and J gave up 7 bases, with 9 bases separating them. This CDR3 region has 12 residues. CDR1 and CDR2 from the germline V gene are SEHNR and FQNEAQ (reference sequence). CDR3 protein: CASSATPNTIYF. As DNA, the CDR3 is TGTGCCAGCAGCGCGACACCGAACACCATATATTTT.